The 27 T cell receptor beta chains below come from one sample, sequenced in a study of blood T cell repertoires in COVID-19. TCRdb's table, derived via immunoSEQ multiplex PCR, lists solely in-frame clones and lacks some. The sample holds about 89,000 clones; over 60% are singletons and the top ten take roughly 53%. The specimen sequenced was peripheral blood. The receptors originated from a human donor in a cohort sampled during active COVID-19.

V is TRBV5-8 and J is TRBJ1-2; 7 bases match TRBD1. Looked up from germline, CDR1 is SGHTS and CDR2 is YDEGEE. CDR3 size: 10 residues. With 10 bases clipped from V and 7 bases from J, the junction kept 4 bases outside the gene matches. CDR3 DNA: TGTGCCGGACACAGGGGTGGCTACACCTTC. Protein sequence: CAGHRGGYTF.

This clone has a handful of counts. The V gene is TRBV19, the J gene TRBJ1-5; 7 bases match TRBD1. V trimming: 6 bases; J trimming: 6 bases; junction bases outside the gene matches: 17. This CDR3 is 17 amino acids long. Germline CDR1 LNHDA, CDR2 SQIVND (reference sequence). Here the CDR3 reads CASSMGMGRQGAQPQHF. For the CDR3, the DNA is TGTGCCAGTAGCATGGGGATGGGGAGACAGGGCGCTCAGCCCCAGCATTTT.

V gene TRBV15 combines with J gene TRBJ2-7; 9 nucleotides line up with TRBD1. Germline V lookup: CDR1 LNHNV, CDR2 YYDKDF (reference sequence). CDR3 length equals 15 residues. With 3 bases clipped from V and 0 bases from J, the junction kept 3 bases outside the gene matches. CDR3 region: CATSSLTGGSYEQYF. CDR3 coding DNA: TGTGCCACCAGCAGCCTGACAGGGGGCTCCTACGAGCAGTACTTC.

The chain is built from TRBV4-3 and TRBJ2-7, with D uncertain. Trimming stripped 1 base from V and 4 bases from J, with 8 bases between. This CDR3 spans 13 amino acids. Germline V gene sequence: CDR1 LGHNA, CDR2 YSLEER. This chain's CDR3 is CASSQGLLYEQYF. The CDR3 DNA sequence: TGCGCCAGCAGCCAAGGACTGCTATACGAGCAGTACTTC.

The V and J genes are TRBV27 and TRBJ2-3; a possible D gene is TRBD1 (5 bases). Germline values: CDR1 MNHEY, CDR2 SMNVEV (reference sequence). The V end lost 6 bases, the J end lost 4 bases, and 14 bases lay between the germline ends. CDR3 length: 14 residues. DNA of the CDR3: TGTGCCAGCAGAGGGAAGGGGTTCGCAGATACGCAGTATTTT. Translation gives CASRGKGFADTQYF.

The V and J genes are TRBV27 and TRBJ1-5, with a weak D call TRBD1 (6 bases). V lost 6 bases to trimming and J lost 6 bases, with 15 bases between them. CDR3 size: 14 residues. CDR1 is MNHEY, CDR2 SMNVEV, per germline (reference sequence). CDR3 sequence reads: CASRTAGVGQPQHF. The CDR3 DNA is TGTGCCAGCAGGACGGCAGGGGTTGGTCAGCCCCAGCATTTT.

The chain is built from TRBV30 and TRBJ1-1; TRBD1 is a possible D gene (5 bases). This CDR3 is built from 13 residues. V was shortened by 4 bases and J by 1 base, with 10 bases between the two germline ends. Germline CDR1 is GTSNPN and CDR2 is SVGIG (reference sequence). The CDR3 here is CAWTNTGNTEAFF. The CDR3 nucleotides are TGTGCCTGGACCAACACAGGGAACACTGAAGCTTTCTTT.

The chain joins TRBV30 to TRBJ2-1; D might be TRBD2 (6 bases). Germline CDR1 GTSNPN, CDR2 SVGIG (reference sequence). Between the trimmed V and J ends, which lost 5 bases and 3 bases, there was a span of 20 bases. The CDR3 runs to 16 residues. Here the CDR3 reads CAWARWGGSHYNEQFF. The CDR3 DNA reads TGTGCCTGGGCCCGTTGGGGAGGCTCACACTACAATGAGCAGTTCTTC.

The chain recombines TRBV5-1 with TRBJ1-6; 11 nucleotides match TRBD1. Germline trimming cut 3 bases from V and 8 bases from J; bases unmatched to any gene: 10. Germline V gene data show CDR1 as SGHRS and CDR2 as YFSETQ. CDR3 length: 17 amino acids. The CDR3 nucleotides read TGCGCCAGCAGCTGGACAGGGGGCACTATCAAGGATTCACCCCTCCACTTT. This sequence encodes CASSWTGGTIKDSPLHF.

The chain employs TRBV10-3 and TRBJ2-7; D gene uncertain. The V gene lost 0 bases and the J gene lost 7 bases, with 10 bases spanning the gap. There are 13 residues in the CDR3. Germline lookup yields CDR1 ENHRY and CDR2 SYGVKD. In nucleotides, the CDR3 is TGTGCCATCAGTGAGTCAGAGCTACGGGAGCAGTACTTC. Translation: CAISESELREQYF.

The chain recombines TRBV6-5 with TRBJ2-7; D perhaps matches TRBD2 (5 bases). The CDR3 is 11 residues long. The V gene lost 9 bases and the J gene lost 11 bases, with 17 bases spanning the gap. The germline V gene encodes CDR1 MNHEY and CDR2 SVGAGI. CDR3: CASRYQVREYF. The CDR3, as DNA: TGTGCCAGTCGTTATCAGGTGAGGGAGTACTTC.

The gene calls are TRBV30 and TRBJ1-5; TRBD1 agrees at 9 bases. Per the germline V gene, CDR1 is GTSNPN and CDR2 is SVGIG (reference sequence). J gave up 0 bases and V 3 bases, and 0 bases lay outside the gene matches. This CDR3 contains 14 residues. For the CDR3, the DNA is TGTGCCTGGAGGGGACAGGGTAGCAATCAGCCCCAGCATTTT. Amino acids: CAWRGQGSNQPQHF.

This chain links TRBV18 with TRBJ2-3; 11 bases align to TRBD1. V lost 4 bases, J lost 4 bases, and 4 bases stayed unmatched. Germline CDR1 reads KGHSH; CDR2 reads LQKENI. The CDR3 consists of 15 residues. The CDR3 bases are TGTGCCAGCTCACTAAGGACAGGGGGCCCAGATACGCAGTATTTT. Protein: CASSLRTGGPDTQYF.

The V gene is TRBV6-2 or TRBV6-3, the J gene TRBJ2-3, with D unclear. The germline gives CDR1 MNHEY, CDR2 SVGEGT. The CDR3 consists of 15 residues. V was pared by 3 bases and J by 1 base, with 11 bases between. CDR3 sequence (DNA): TGTGCCAGCAGTTATCGACTGCCCGGCACAGATACGCAGTATTTT. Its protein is CASSYRLPGTDTQYF.

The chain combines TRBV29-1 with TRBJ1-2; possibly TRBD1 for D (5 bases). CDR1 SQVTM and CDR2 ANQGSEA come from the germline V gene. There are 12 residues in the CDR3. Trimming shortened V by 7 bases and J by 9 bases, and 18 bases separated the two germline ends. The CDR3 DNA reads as TGCAGCGCCGGATCCCCTCAGGGAAGCTACACCTTC. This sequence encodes CSAGSPQGSYTF.

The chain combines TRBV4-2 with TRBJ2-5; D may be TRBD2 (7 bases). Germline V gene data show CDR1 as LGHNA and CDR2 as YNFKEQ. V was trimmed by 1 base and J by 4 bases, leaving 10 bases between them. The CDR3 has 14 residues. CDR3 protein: CASSQGGGAETQYF. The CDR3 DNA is TGTGCCAGCAGCCAAGGGGGGGGCGCAGAGACCCAGTACTTC.

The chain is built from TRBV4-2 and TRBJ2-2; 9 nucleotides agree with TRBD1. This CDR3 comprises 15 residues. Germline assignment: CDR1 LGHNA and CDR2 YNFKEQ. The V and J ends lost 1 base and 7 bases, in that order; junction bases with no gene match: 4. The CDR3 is CASSQGDRDSGELFF. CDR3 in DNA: TGTGCCAGCAGCCAAGGGGACAGGGACAGCGGGGAGCTGTTTTTT.

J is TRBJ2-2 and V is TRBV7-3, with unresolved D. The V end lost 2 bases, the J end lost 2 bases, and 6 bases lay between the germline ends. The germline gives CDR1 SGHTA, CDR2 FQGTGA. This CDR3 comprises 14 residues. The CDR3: CASSLYKNTGELFF. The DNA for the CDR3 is TGTGCCAGCAGCTTATACAAAAACACCGGGGAGCTGTTTTTT.

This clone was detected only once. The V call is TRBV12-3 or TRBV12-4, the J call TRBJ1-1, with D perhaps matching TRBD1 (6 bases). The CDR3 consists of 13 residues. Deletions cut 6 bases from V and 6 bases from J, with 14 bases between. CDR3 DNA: TGTGCCAGCAGCCAAGGGGGTATGGCTGAAGCTTTCTTT. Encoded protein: CASSQGGMAEAFF.

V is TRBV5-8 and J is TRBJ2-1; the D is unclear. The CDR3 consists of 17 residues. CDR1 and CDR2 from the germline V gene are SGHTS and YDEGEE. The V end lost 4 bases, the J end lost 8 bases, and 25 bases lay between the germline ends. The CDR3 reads CASSPGAHPSSGDEQFF. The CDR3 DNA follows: TGTGCCAGCAGCCCAGGCGCTCACCCCTCATCTGGTGATGAGCAGTTCTTC.

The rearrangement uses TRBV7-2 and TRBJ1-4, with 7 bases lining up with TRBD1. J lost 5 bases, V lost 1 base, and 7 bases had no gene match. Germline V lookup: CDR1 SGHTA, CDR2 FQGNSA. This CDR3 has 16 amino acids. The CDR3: CASSLGRTGRNEKLFF. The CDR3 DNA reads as TGTGCCAGCAGCTTAGGGCGGACAGGTCGAAATGAAAAACTGTTTTTT.

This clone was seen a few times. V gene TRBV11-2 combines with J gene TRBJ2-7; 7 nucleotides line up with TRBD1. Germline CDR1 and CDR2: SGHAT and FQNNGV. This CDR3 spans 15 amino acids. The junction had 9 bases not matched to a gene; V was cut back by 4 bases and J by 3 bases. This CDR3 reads CASSSARQGGYEQYF. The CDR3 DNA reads TGTGCCAGCAGCTCGGCCCGACAGGGCGGCTACGAGCAGTACTTC.

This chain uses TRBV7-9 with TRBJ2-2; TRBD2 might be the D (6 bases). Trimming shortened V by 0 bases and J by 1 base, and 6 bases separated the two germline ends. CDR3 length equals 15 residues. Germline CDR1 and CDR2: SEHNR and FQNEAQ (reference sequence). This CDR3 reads CASSLAGGNTGELFF. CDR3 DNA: TGTGCCAGCAGCTTAGCGGGAGGGAACACCGGGGAGCTGTTTTTT.

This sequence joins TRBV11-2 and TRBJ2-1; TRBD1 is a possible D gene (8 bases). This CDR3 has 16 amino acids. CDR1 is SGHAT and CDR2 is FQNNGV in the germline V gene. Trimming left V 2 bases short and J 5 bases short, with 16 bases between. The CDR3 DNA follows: TGTGCCAGCAGCTTACAGGGGGCGGGAGTCAACAATGAGCAGTTCTTC. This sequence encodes CASSLQGAGVNNEQFF.

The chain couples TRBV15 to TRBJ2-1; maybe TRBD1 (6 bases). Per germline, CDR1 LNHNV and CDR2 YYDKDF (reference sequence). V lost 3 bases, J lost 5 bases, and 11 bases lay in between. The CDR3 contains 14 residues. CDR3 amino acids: CATSRDTGNNEQFF. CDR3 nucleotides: TGTGCCACCAGCAGGGACACAGGGAACAATGAGCAGTTCTTC. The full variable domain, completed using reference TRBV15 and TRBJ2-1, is DAMVIQNPRYQVTQFGKPVTLSCSQTLNHNVMYWYQQKSSQAPKLLFHYYDKDFNNEADTPDNFQSRRPNTSFCFLDIRSPGLGDTAMYLCATSRDTGNNEQFFGPGTRLTVL.

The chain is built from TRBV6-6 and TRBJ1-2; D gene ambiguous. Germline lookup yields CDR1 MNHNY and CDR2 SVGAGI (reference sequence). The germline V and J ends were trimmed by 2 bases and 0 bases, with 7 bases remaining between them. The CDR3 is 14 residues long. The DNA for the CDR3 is TGTGCCAGCAGTTACACAGATCCTAACTATGGCTACACCTTC. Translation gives CASSYTDPNYGYTF.

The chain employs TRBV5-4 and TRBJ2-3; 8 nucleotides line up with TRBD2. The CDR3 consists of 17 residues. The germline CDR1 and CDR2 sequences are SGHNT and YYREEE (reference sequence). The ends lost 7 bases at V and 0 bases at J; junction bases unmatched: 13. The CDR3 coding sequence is TGTGCCAGCGGGGATGATGCTAGCGGGCCTAGCACAGATACGCAGTATTTT. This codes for CASGDDASGPSTDTQYF.